These 20 T cell receptor beta chains were sequenced from one sample in a study of Graves' ophthalmopathy and Graves' hyperthyroidism. The TCR beta CDR3 regions underwent amplification from RNA transcripts. Second-round multiplex PCR followed a first-round RT-PCR using HTBI primers. Each CDR3 protein gets one entry after TCRdb re-called the multiplex PCR reads with MiXCR. The data contain 400,000 to 450,000 distinct CDR3 sequences, more than 20% of them seen just once; the ten biggest clones take up roughly 3%. The sample was peripheral blood. The origin of the receptors is a young woman with stable Graves' hyperthyroidism.

This rearrangement joins TRBV10-3 to TRBJ2-5, with TRBD2 as a possible D gene (8 bases). Germline CDR1 ENHRY, CDR2 SYGVKD. The CDR3 is made up of 17 amino acids. Trimming took 2 bases from V and 2 from J, leaving 18 bases between them. For the CDR3, the DNA is TGTGCCATCAGTGAGGCGGGGGGATTACAGGGGCAAGAGACCCAGTACTTC. Translated, it gives CAISEAGGLQGQETQYF.

This clonotype was seen at least ten times. The chain recombines TRBV2 with TRBJ1-1; D may be TRBD1 (5 bases). This CDR3 is 13 amino acids long. The germline CDR1 and CDR2 sequences are SNHLY and FYNNEI. The ends were cut back, 6 bases at V and 5 bases at J, with 13 bases in the middle. The CDR3 bases are TGTGCCAGCAGGGTCAGGGTTGGAACTGAAGCTTTCTTT. Protein sequence: CASRVRVGTEAFF. Full variable domain (rest looked up from reference TRBV2 and TRBJ1-1): EPEVTQTPSHQVTQMGQEVILRCVPISNHLYFYWYRQILGQKVEFLVSFYNNEISEKSEIFDDQFSVERPDGSNFTLKIRSTKLEDSAMYFCASRVRVGTEAFFGQGTRLTVV.

V usage is TRBV6-5 and J usage is TRBJ2-7; 12 nucleotides line up with TRBD2. CDR1 MNHEY and CDR2 SVGAGI come from the germline V gene. The CDR3 has 16 amino acids. Trimming at V came to 2 bases and at J to 4 bases, leaving 6 bases not matched to a gene. CDR3 in DNA: TGTGCCAGCAGTTACGTCCCGGGACTAGCGGGTTACGAGCAGTACTTC. Its translation is CASSYVPGLAGYEQYF.

Of note for this clonotype: A read error may produce the germline difference seen at one junction end. The rearrangement uses TRBV11-2 and TRBJ1-1; 8 bases agree with TRBD1. This CDR3 region has 16 residues. The germline CDR1 and CDR2 sequences are SGHAT and FQNNGV. For the CDR3, the DNA is TGTGCCAGCAGCCGACAGGGGTTTTGGGACCCACCTGAAGCTGGCTTT. Amino acids: CASSRQGFWDPPEAGF.

At least ten counts were recorded for this clonotype. The chain employs TRBV28 and TRBJ2-2; no clear D gene. CDR3 size: 12 residues. Germline values: CDR1 MDHEN, CDR2 SYDVKM. V was pared by 4 bases and J by 5 bases, with 5 bases between. The CDR3 region is CASSSRTGELFF. CDR3 in DNA: TGTGCCAGCAGTTCTCGGACCGGGGAGCTGTTTTTT.

This clonotype was observed many times. The chain links TRBV20-1 to TRBJ2-2; 13 bases fit TRBD2. Germline-derived CDR1 and CDR2 are DFQATT and SNEGSKA (reference sequence). The CDR3 length is 19 residues. Trimming took 1 base from V and 5 from J; bases not matched to a gene: 13. CDR3 bases: TGCAGTGCTAGAGTCCCACGGACTAGCGGGAGCGAACTGACCGGGGAGCTGTTTTTT. This encodes CSARVPRTSGSELTGELFF.

This clonotype has only a few counts. The chain has TRBV29-1 and TRBJ1-2; 10 bases are shared with TRBD1. Trimming removed 1 base from V and 4 bases from J; junction bases left unmatched: 6. Germline V CDR1 and CDR2: SQVTM, ANQGSEA. The CDR3 runs to 15 residues. CDR3 loop: CSVEVRDRGGYGYTF. CDR3 in DNA: TGCAGCGTTGAAGTAAGGGACAGGGGAGGCTATGGCTACACCTTC.

In regard to this clonotype: A read error may explain this, as a much larger clone is one base away. J is TRBJ2-5 and V is TRBV28; D is uncertain. This CDR3 is 13 amino acids long. Per germline, CDR1 MDHEN and CDR2 SYDVKM. This CDR3 is CASSRINQETRYF. In DNA, the CDR3 is TGTGCCAGCAGCCGAATTAACCAAGAGACCCGGTACTTC.

This clonotype was recorded many times. V and J are TRBV6-1 and TRBJ1-2; 7 nucleotides match TRBD1. Germline values: CDR1 MNHNS, CDR2 SASEGT. The J segment lost 7 bases and the V segment lost 8 bases, leaving 10 bases of the junction unmatched. The CDR3 is 13 amino acids. The CDR3 sequence is CASRDRARLGYTF. As DNA, the CDR3 is TGTGCCAGCCGAGACAGGGCACGCCTTGGCTACACCTTC.

This clonotype was seen many times. The rearrangement links TRBV10-3 to TRBJ2-5; no clear D gene. Germline assignment: CDR1 ENHRY and CDR2 SYGVKD. The CDR3 covers 13 residues. V lost 3 bases, J lost 1 base, and 6 bases lay in between. CDR3 protein: CAISDRIQETQYF. The CDR3 coding sequence is TGTGCCATCAGTGACAGGATCCAAGAGACCCAGTACTTC.

This clonotype was detected ten times or more. V is TRBV20-1 and J is TRBJ1-1; TRBD1 aligns across 10 bases. CDR3 length equals 16 residues. V trimming: 2 bases; J trimming: 6 bases; junction bases outside the gene matches: 12. The germline V gene has CDR1 DFQATT and CDR2 SNEGSKA (reference sequence). The chain's CDR3 is CSARRRDRGLPPEAFF. CDR3 sequence (DNA): TGCAGTGCTAGAAGGCGGGACAGGGGTCTTCCCCCTGAAGCTTTCTTT.

In its sample, this clonotype was seen a few times. The gene calls are TRBV6-2 or TRBV6-3 and TRBJ2-7; 7 bases are shared with TRBD2. The CDR3 has 13 amino acids. Per germline, CDR1 MNHEY and CDR2 SVGEGT. The J segment lost 2 bases and the V segment lost 4 bases, leaving 2 bases of the junction unmatched. The CDR3 loop reads CASSLRETYEQYF. The DNA of the CDR3 is TGTGCCAGCAGTTTGCGGGAGACCTACGAGCAGTACTTC.

This clonotype was detected a few times. This may be a read error: a much more frequent sequence differs by one nucleotide. The chain employs TRBV28 and TRBJ2-4; 7 bases are shared with TRBD2. From germline, CDR1 is MDHEN and CDR2 SYDVKM. This CDR3 has 14 amino acids. The CDR3 loop is CASSSSGAKNIKYF. Written as DNA, the CDR3 is TGTGCCAGCAGTTCGAGCGGGGCCAAAAACATTAAGTACTTC. The entire variable domain, with the rest obtained from reference TRBV28 and TRBJ2-4, is as follows: DVKVTQSSRYLVKRTGEKVFLECVQDMDHENMFWYRQDPGLGLRLIYFSYDVKMKEKGDIPEGYSVSREKKERFSLILESASTNQTSMYLCASSSSGAKNIKYFGAGTRLSVL.

Ten or more counts support this clonotype. This chain connects TRBV7-2 to TRBJ2-7; the match to TRBD1 covers 7 bases. CDR3 size: 15 residues. V shed 4 bases, J shed 0 bases, and the junction held 6 bases outside the gene matches. Germline CDR1 is SGHTA and CDR2 is FQGNSA. The CDR3 region is CASSYLGQSSYEQYF. CDR3 nucleotides: TGTGCCAGCAGCTACCTGGGACAGAGCTCCTACGAGCAGTACTTC.

Only a few counts were recorded for this clonotype. The chain carries TRBV28 and TRBJ2-4; D possibly matches TRBD1 or TRBD2 (5 bases each). The germline gives CDR1 MDHEN, CDR2 SYDVKM. The V and J ends lost 6 bases and 0 bases respectively, with 9 bases between them. CDR3 size: 14 residues. The CDR3 DNA follows: TGTGCCAGCAGACCGGGGACAGCCAAAAACATTCAGTACTTC. Its protein product is CASRPGTAKNIQYF.

The V gene is TRBV27, the J gene TRBJ2-7; tentatively, D is TRBD2 (5 bases). Germline V gene sequence: CDR1 MNHEY, CDR2 SMNVEV (reference sequence). Trimming removed 6 bases from V and 2 bases from J, with 17 bases in between. The CDR3 has 15 residues. The CDR3 reads CASSLLTGSAYEQYF. The CDR3 coding sequence is TGTGCCAGCAGCCTTCTGACTGGGAGCGCCTACGAGCAGTACTTC.

This clonotype came up many times. The chain couples TRBV7-9 to TRBJ2-5, with D maybe TRBD2 (6 bases). Germline V CDR1 and CDR2: SEHNR, FQNEAQ (reference sequence). The V end was cut by 3 bases, the J end by 5 bases, with 13 bases between. The CDR3 has 14 residues. The CDR3, as DNA: TGTGCCAGCAGCTTTGAGACTAGGAGGGAGACCCAGTACTTC. It is translated as CASSFETRRETQYF. The variable domain in full, with the rest retrieved from reference TRBV7-9 and TRBJ2-5, is DTGVSQNPRHKITKRGQNVTFRCDPISEHNRLYWYRQTLGQGPEFLTYFQNEAQLEKSRLLSDRFSAERPKGSFSTLEIQRTEQGDSAMYLCASSFETRRETQYFGPGTRLLVL.

This clonotype was counted at least ten times. A clone one base away is much larger, so this may be a read error. V usage is TRBV13 and J usage is TRBJ1-1; TRBD1 matches 7 bases. V lost 4 bases to trimming and J lost 6 bases; unmatched junction nucleotides: 5. Germline loops: CDR1 PRHDT, CDR2 FYEKMQ (reference sequence). CDR3 length: 13 residues. The CDR3 DNA reads as TGTGCCAGCAGCTCGACAGGGAGTTCTGAAGCTTTCTTT. Its protein product is CASSSTGSSEAFF.

This chain joins TRBV5-1 and TRBJ1-1; TRBD1 aligns across 7 bases. There are 17 residues in the CDR3. CDR1 and CDR2 (germline): SGHRS, YFSETQ. The J segment lost 5 bases and the V segment lost 0 bases, leaving 13 bases of the junction unmatched. The CDR3 bases are TGCGCCAGCAGCTTGGACGACAGGGTCTTGGGGTATACTGAAGCTTTCTTT. Protein: CASSLDDRVLGYTEAFF.

As to this clonotype: The junction differs from germline at one of its ends, possibly a read error. The chain combines TRBV19 with TRBJ1-1; D remains unclear. This CDR3 has 12 amino acids. Germline V lookup: CDR1 LNHDA, CDR2 SQIVND (reference sequence). The CDR3 DNA reads TGTGCCAGTAGTAATGCCGGAACTGATGCTTTCTTT. As protein: CASSNAGTDAFF.